Following are 4 T cell receptor beta chains from one sample sequenced in a study of T cells after somatic rescue of genetic block. Measured with immunoSEQ multiplex PCR; TCRdb has only the in-frame clones, and not every one. In the table there are about 67,000 clones, 90% to 95% of which are singletons. The sample taken for sequencing was peripheral blood mononuclear cells (PBMCs). These TCRs come from a middle-aged man.

The rearrangement joins TRBV19 to TRBJ2-3; D is perhaps TRBD2 (5 bases). CDR3 length equals 16 residues. The V and J ends lost 5 bases and 0 bases respectively, with 15 bases between them. Germline V lookup: CDR1 LNHDA, CDR2 SQIVND (reference sequence). CDR3 sequence reads: CASSPQGAESTDTQYF. The CDR3, as DNA: TGTGCCAGTAGTCCCCAAGGAGCGGAAAGCACAGATACGCAGTATTTT.

The chain joins TRBV5-4 to TRBJ1-2; D perhaps matches TRBD1 (5 bases). This CDR3 has 14 amino acids. Trimming left V 4 bases short and J 5 bases short, with 15 bases between. The germline V gene encodes CDR1 SGHNT and CDR2 YYREEE (reference sequence). CDR3 sequence: CASSPVSGGYGYTF. The CDR3 DNA reads as TGTGCCAGCAGCCCGGTATCCGGGGGGTATGGCTACACCTTC.

This rearrangement joins TRBV5-1 to TRBJ2-2; 8 nucleotides match TRBD2. The V gene's germline CDR1 is SGHRS and CDR2 YFSETQ. The trim removed 3 bases at V and 3 bases at J, leaving 16 bases unmatched. This CDR3 is 19 amino acids long. CDR3: CASSSPGTRGGSYTGELFF. The CDR3 DNA follows: TGCGCCAGCAGCTCCCCCGGGACTAGAGGCGGTAGTTACACCGGGGAGCTGTTTTTT.

The CDR3 sequence: CASSPRLVEQFF. The CDR3 DNA sequence: TGTGCCAGCAGCCCTCGACTAGTTGAGCAGTTCTTC. This chain joins TRBV11-2 and TRBJ2-1; weak D call: TRBD2 (6 bases). CDR3 length: 12 residues. Trimming stripped 5 bases from V and 9 bases from J, with 11 bases between. The germline gives CDR1 SGHAT, CDR2 FQNNGV.